Here is one T cell receptor (beta chain) with its context. This CDR3 spans 11 amino acids. From germline, CDR1 is MDHEN and CDR2 SYDVKM. Losses at the gene ends were 3 bases for V and 11 bases for J; bases not matched to a gene: 1. Authors' methods: It was from reference gene primer amplification that nucleated cell counts were estimated. Measured with immunoSEQ multiplex PCR; TCRdb has only the in-frame clones, and not every one. D and trimming were read from the DNA, whereas the V and J calls and clone size are those reported in that table. The sample has 110,000 to 150,000 clones, about 77% seen once. This specimen comes from a study of blood T cell repertoires in COVID-19. The overall study: From the United States, Italy and Spain came samples of acute and convalescent COVID-19. Sources were T cells, B-cell-depleted T cells, or PBMCs; the material itself was cDNA or gDNA.

This TCR was recovered from a man between 60 and 75 years old with acute or convalescent COVID-19. The sample consisted of peripheral blood. The rearrangement joins TRBV28 to TRBJ1-5, with 7 bases aligning to TRBD1. The CDR3 DNA reads as TGTGCCAGCAGTTTTGGACAGGCCCAGCATTTT. Protein sequence: CASSFGQAQHF.